These T cell receptor beta chains were read from a single sample in a study of T cell responses to AZD1222 COVID-19 vaccine. Here immunoSEQ multiplex PCR was the method, and the copy in TCRdb shows in-frame clones only, minus some. The table records approximately 140,000 clones, 85% to 90% of them present only once. This specimen was peripheral blood, taken 28 days after the second AZD1222 dose. The receptors originated from an adult who received the AZD1222 COVID-19 vaccine. Each CDR3 is given with its conserved first and last residue. A D gene is named only where the DNA matches it firmly. A clone size is listed for some rows: how often the clone was seen (once, few, many), or a class if it is expanded.

-	TRBJ2-1	TRBD2	TRBV7-3	TGTGCCAGCAGCCCAAGACTAGCGGGAGGGGATGAGCAGTTCTTC	CASSPRLAGGDEQFF
-	TRBJ1-1	TRBD1	TRBV27	TGTGCCAGCGGGAGACGACAGGGGGCGAGAGCTTTCTTT	CASGRRQGARAFF
-	TRBJ1-1	TRBD1	TRBV11-2	TGTGCCAGCAGCCCCCGAGGGACAGTCAACACTGAAGCTTTCTTT	CASSPRGTVNTEAFF
-	TRBJ2-3	-	TRBV19	TGTGCCAGTAGTATGGGGGAAGCGCGTAGCACAGATACGCAGTATTTT	CASSMGEARSTDTQYF
-	TRBJ1-5	-	TRBV9	TGTGCCAGCAGCGTAGAAGGGGCTCAGCCCCAGCATTTT	CASSVEGAQPQHF
-	TRBJ1-1	TRBD1	TRBV29-1	TGCAGCGTTGCGCGGGCAGGGGGGAGGACTGAAGCTTTCTTT	CSVARAGGRTEAFF
-	TRBJ1-2	TRBD1	TRBV28	TGTGCCAGCACCTTCATTCCCACACAGGGGGCCTATGGCTACACCTTC	CASTFIPTQGAYGYTF
-	TRBJ2-7	TRBD2	TRBV19	TGTGCCAGTAGTAACCGCGGGACTAGCGGGAGCTACGAGCAGTACTTC	CASSNRGTSGSYEQYF
few	TRBJ1-4	TRBD1	TRBV18	TGTGCCAGCTCACCACCGACGGAAGACAGGGTGGGTGTCTGGGATGAAAAACTGTTTTTT	CASSPPTEDRVGVWDEKLFF
-	TRBJ1-4	TRBD1	TRBV7-2	TGTGCCAGCAGCCCGAGACAGGGACTTAATGAAAAACTGTTTTTT	CASSPRQGLNEKLFF
-	TRBJ2-6	-	TRBV6-2/TRBV6-3	TGTGCCAGCAGTTACCAAAGTTTAGGTCGTTTCTCTGGGGCCAACGTCCTGACTTTC	CASSYQSLGRFSGANVLTF
few	TRBJ2-7	-	TRBV9	TGTGCCAGCAGCGTAGGAGGAGACACTTCCTACGAGCAGTACTTC	CASSVGGDTSYEQYF
-	TRBJ2-1	-	TRBV11-2	TGTGCCAGCAGCTTAGTACTTGGTTCTGAGCAGTTCTTC	CASSLVLGSEQFF
-	TRBJ1-2	-	TRBV6-5	TGTGCCAGCAGTTACGGGGTAAACTATGGCTACACCTTC	CASSYGVNYGYTF
-	TRBJ1-2	-	TRBV6-6	TGTGCCAGCAGTCAACCGACCGTTACTAACTATGGCTACACCTTC	CASSQPTVTNYGYTF
-	TRBJ1-5	TRBD1	TRBV3-1/TRBV3-2	TGTGCCAGCAGCCAGAACATATGGACAGGGTTTAATCAGCCCCAGCATTTT	CASSQNIWTGFNQPQHF
few	TRBJ1-1	-	TRBV6-5	TGTGCCAGCGGCCGAAAGGGCGTGAACACTGAAGCTTTCTTT	CASGRKGVNTEAFF
-	TRBJ1-6	-	TRBV3-1/TRBV3-2	TGTGCCAGCAGCCAAGAGGGGGTCCAGTCACCCCTCCACTTT	CASSQEGVQSPLHF
-	TRBJ1-2	-	TRBV7-9	TGTGCCAGCAGCTTAGCCGGAGCTAACTATGGCTACACCTTC	CASSLAGANYGYTF
-	TRBJ1-5	-	TRBV19	TGTGCCAGTAGTCGGGCAGGGGTAGGCCAGCCCCAGCATTTT	CASSRAGVGQPQHF